One sample yielded the 21 T cell receptor beta chains listed below, sequenced in a study of monozygotic twins with inflammatory bowel disease. One entry per CDR3 protein, without DNA, is what TCRdb gives after re-calling the 5' RACE reads. The repertoire shows over 150,000 distinct CDR3 sequences; the top ten hold roughly 2.4%. The material sequenced was blood. These receptor sequences come from a human donor with ulcerative colitis or Crohn's disease, or a healthy co-twin of an affected twin (not recorded which).

V is TRBV29-1 and J is TRBJ2-1; TCRdb reports TRBD2, a call that lacks DNA to check it against. The germline V gene encodes CDR1 SQVTM and CDR2 ANQGSEA. The CDR3 has 13 amino acids. CDR3 sequence reads: CSSRRALDNEQFF.

This CDR3 reads CASSLAPANNEQFF. The V and J genes are TRBV5-1 and TRBJ2-1. The CDR3 contains 14 residues. Germline V gene data show CDR1 as SGHRS and CDR2 as YFSETQ.

The rearrangement links TRBV7-3 to TRBJ2-3; the TCRdb D gene call, TRBD1, has no DNA to confirm it. Looked up from germline, CDR1 is SGHTA and CDR2 is FQGTGA. The CDR3 consists of 15 residues. CDR3 protein: CASSFGQGRTDTQYF.

The gene calls are TRBV5-4 and TRBJ2-2; with no DNA, the TCRdb D assignment of TRBD2 cannot be verified. The CDR3 extends over 16 amino acids. CDR1 and CDR2 (germline): SGHNT, YYREEE (reference sequence). The CDR3: CASSLEGGANTGELFF.

The chain links TRBV5-1 to TRBJ2-7; TCRdb's D call, TRBD1, is unchecked because there is no DNA. This CDR3 spans 14 amino acids. Per germline, CDR1 SGHRS and CDR2 YFSETQ. CDR3 region: CASSLAGQPGEQYF. Supplemented by reference TRBV5-1 and TRBJ2-7, the full variable domain reads KAGVTQTPRYLIKTRGQQVTLSCSPISGHRSVSWYQQTPGQGLQFLFEYFSETQRNKGNFPGRFSGRQFSNSRSEMNVSTLELGDSALYLCASSLAGQPGEQYFGPGTRLTVT.

This chain connects TRBV7-2 to TRBJ1-4. This CDR3 has 15 amino acids. Germline V gene lookup returns CDR1 SGHTA and CDR2 FQGNSA. The CDR3 here is CASSLDGMRGEKLFF.

This rearrangement joins TRBV6-2 or TRBV6-3 to TRBJ2-7; TCRdb proposes TRBD2, but this gene call is untestable without DNA. This CDR3 has 14 amino acids. The germline CDR1 and CDR2 sequences are MNHEY and SVGEGT. The CDR3: CASTYRQGGYEQYF.

The chain combines TRBV27 with TRBJ2-2; absent DNA, TCRdb's TRBD2 call cannot be checked. Looked up from germline, CDR1 is MNHEY and CDR2 is SMNVEV (reference sequence). The CDR3 contains 18 residues. The CDR3 is CASNAFGGAYSDTGELFF.

V gene TRBV5-6 combines with J gene TRBJ2-7; TCRdb picks TRBD1, but there is no DNA to check that call. CDR1 and CDR2 from the germline V gene are SGHDT and YYEEEE. The CDR3 has 14 residues. The CDR3 protein is CASSFRDSASEQYF.

The chain has TRBV5-1 and TRBJ2-2; TCRdb names TRBD2, which stays unverified in the absence of DNA. CDR1 SGHRS and CDR2 YFSETQ come from the germline V gene. CDR3 length: 18 residues. CDR3 region: CASSFSLLSGRHTGELFF.

V is TRBV20-1 and J is TRBJ2-1; absent DNA, TCRdb's TRBD2 call cannot be checked. Per the germline V gene, CDR1 is DFQATT and CDR2 is SNEGSKA (reference sequence). The CDR3 has 12 amino acids. CDR3 sequence: CSVPSGSAEQFF.

The chain links TRBV20-1 to TRBJ2-7. Germline CDR1 and CDR2: DFQATT and SNEGSKA (reference sequence). This CDR3 comprises 13 residues. CDR3 in amino acids: CSASYPSSYDQYF.

The V call is TRBV4-3, the J call TRBJ2-2; TCRdb indicates TRBD2, and absent DNA this call remains unverified. Germline-derived CDR1 and CDR2 are LGHNA and YSLEER. The CDR3 has 17 residues. Here the CDR3 reads CASSQESSETETGELFF.

The genes are TRBV5-4 and TRBJ1-1; TCRdb indicates TRBD1, and absent DNA this call remains unverified. The CDR3 is 14 residues long. In germline, CDR1 is SGHNT, CDR2 YYREEE (reference sequence). This CDR3 is CASSLEGAYTEAFF.

This rearrangement joins TRBV5-1 to TRBJ2-3; the TCRdb call, TRBD2, lacks DNA for checking. Germline V CDR1 and CDR2: SGHRS, YFSETQ. CDR3 length: 19 residues. The CDR3 sequence is CASSSTRTSGSSGTDTQYF.

This chain uses TRBV5-1 with TRBJ2-5; lacking DNA, the TRBD1 call made by TCRdb goes unchecked. Per the germline V gene, CDR1 is SGHRS and CDR2 is YFSETQ. The CDR3 is 15 residues long. The CDR3 loop reads CASSLGQGGQETQYF.

This chain links TRBV15 with TRBJ2-7. This CDR3 region has 15 residues. Per the germline V gene, CDR1 is LNHNV and CDR2 is YYDKDF (reference sequence). The CDR3 protein is CATSRDHGSSGEQYF.

The CDR3 reads CATQQGEGPFEFF. The chain links TRBV10-3 to TRBJ2-1; checking the TCRdb D call of TRBD2 is not possible without DNA. CDR1 is ENHRY and CDR2 is SYGVKD in the germline V gene. The CDR3 sequence is 13 residues long.

The gene calls are TRBV6-7 and TRBJ2-1; TCRdb names TRBD2, which stays unverified in the absence of DNA. TRBV6-7 is an open reading frame whose function is uncertain. This CDR3 is 15 amino acids long. The CDR3 is CASSYGAPSYNEQFF.

This chain joins TRBV7-2 and TRBJ2-7. Germline assignment: CDR1 SGHTA and CDR2 FQGNSA. This CDR3 contains 14 residues. CDR3 sequence reads: CASSVTQASYEQYF.

The chain joins TRBV6-5 to TRBJ2-7; TCRdb proposes TRBD1, but this gene call is untestable without DNA. The CDR3 runs 16 residues. The V gene's germline CDR1 is MNHEY and CDR2 SVGAGI. CDR3 protein: CASSYSMSGAFYEQYF.